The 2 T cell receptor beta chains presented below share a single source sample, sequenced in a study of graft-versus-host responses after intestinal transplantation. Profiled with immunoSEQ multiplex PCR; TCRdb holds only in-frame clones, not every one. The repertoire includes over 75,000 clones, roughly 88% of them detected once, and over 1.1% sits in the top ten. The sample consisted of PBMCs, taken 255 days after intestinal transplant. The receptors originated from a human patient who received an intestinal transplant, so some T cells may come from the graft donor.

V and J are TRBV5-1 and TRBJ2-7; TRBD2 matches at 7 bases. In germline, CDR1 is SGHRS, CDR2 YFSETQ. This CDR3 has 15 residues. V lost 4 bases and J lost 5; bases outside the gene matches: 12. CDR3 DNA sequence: TGCGCCAGCAGCCCACGGGACTACGCGAGAGACGAGCAGTACTTC. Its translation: CASSPRDYARDEQYF.

The CDR3 sequence is CSVGVAGGQNEQFF. In DNA, the CDR3 is TGCAGCGTTGGTGTAGCGGGGGGGCAAAATGAGCAGTTCTTC. The chain has TRBV29-1 and TRBJ2-1, with TRBD2 matching over 11 bases. The germline V gene has CDR1 SQVTM and CDR2 ANQGSEA. V was clipped by 4 bases and J by 7 bases; unmatched bases: 6. This CDR3 is built from 14 residues.